The rows below give T cell receptor beta chains drawn from one sample of a study of shared clonotypes between healthy human individuals. The protocol was immunoSEQ multiplex PCR, while the TCRdb copy is restricted to in-frame clones and leaves out a portion. This table has around 1.9 million clones, over 85% appearing once. The specimen sequenced was naive CD8+ T cells from PBMCs. The origin of the receptors is a man between 18 and 29 years old in good health. Some clones in this sample may be carry-over from other donors' samples. CDR3s include the opening cysteine and the closing phenylalanine or tryptophan. Fields, in order: clone size, D gene, J gene, V gene, CDR3 protein, CDR3 DNA. A D gene is named only where the DNA matches it firmly. Clone size is not always given. Where it is, it says once, few, many or a class for expanded clones.

.	.	TRBJ1-1	TRBV19	CASTPFGIGTEAFF	TGTGCCAGTACCCCCTTCGGAATCGGCACTGAAGCTTTCTTT
.	TRBD2	TRBJ2-7	TRBV5-6	CASSSGLAVYEQYF	TGTGCCAGCAGCTCGGGACTAGCGGTTTACGAGCAGTACTTC
.	TRBD2	TRBJ2-2	TRBV7-7	CASSQHPAGIGELFF	TGTGCCAGCAGCCAGCACCCAGCGGGAATCGGGGAGCTGTTTTTT
.	.	TRBJ1-1	TRBV6-1	CASFGGMNTEAFF	TGTGCCAGCTTTGGGGGGATGAACACTGAAGCTTTCTTT
.	.	TRBJ1-4	TRBV5-1	CASSWRSGTTGANEKLFF	TGCGCCAGCAGCTGGCGCTCGGGCACGACAGGCGCTAATGAAAAACTGTTTTTT
.	.	TRBJ2-1	TRBV28	CASTTDSYNEQFF	TGTGCCAGCACTACGGACTCTTACAATGAGCAGTTCTTC
.	.	TRBJ2-2	TRBV11-1	CASSLNRGRHGELFF	TGTGCCAGCAGCTTAAATCGGGGGCGTCACGGGGAGCTGTTTTTT
.	.	TRBJ2-1	TRBV7-8	CASSLSPGGIYNEQFF	TGTGCCAGCAGCTTAAGCCCGGGGGGCATATACAATGAGCAGTTCTTC
.	.	TRBJ2-5	TRBV11-1	CASTGTRYGEETQYF	TGTGCCAGCACCGGCACCCGGTACGGGGAAGAGACCCAGTACTTC
.	.	TRBJ2-5	TRBV6-5	CASSYSTGAKMETQYF	TGTGCCAGCAGTTACTCAACCGGGGCGAAGATGGAGACCCAGTACTTC
.	TRBD1	TRBJ2-1	TRBV2	CASSSRRDRTYNEQFF	TGTGCCAGCAGTTCCCGCCGGGACAGGACCTACAATGAGCAGTTCTTC
.	.	TRBJ1-2	TRBV5-1	CASSLEDSVYGYTF	TGCGCCAGCAGCTTGGAGGACAGCGTTTATGGCTACACCTTC
.	.	TRBJ2-7	TRBV5-6	CASSLGAGPSYEQYF	TGTGCCAGCAGCTTGGGGGCCGGTCCAAGTTACGAGCAGTACTTC
.	.	TRBJ1-5	TRBV20-1	CSASKQPQHF	TGCAGTGCTAGTAAACAGCCCCAGCATTTT
.	TRBD1	TRBJ1-2	TRBV7-9	CASSSIRYPGQGAGYTF	TGTGCCAGCAGCTCAATTCGCTATCCGGGACAGGGAGCAGGCTACACCTTC
.	.	TRBJ1-1	TRBV27	CASSLSKGSTEAFF	TGTGCCAGCAGTTTATCGAAGGGGTCCACTGAAGCTTTCTTT
.	.	TRBJ2-7	TRBV20-1	CSAIGDEQYF	TGCAGTGCTATTGGGGACGAGCAGTACTTC
.	TRBD2	TRBJ2-5	TRBV13	CASSYQREVAETQYF	TGTGCCAGCAGCTACCAGCGGGAGGTAGCAGAGACCCAGTACTTC
.	TRBD2	TRBJ2-3	TRBV6-6	CASRGTSLGPDTQYF	TGTGCCAGCAGGGGGACTAGTCTGGGGCCAGATACGCAGTATTTT
.	.	TRBJ2-7	TRBV4-1	CASSQDLGPPYEQYF	TGCGCCAGCAGCCAAGACCTGGGGCCCCCCTACGAGCAGTACTTC
.	.	TRBJ1-1	TRBV28	CASSLAGTGPNTEAFF	TGTGCCAGCAGTCTGGCAGGGACGGGACCCAACACTGAAGCTTTCTTT
once	.	TRBJ1-1	TRBV28	CASSLLPGLGTEAFF	TGTGCCAGCAGTTTACTCCCAGGATTAGGCACTGAAGCTTTCTTT
.	.	TRBJ2-3	TRBV25-1	CASGSPVDTQYF	TGTGCCAGCGGTAGTCCCGTAGATACGCAGTATTTT
.	TRBD2	TRBJ2-5	TRBV19	CASSIRREGPETQYF	TGTGCCAGTAGTATACGGCGGGAGGGCCCCGAGACCCAGTACTTC
.	.	TRBJ2-7	TRBV7-9	CASGYGTTLPHEQYF	TGTGCCAGCGGGTATGGGACAACCCTTCCCCACGAGCAGTACTTC
.	.	TRBJ2-3	TRBV6-6	CASSYGVLDTQYF	TGTGCCAGCAGTTACGGGGTCTTAGATACGCAGTATTTT
.	.	TRBJ2-1	TRBV5-4	CASSRSGVGESSYNEQFF	TGTGCCAGCAGCCGCTCCGGGGTAGGCGAGAGCTCCTACAATGAGCAGTTCTTC
.	.	TRBJ2-7	TRBV7-9	CASSAWTAYEQYF	TGTGCCAGCAGCGCATGGACAGCCTACGAGCAGTACTTC
.	TRBD1	TRBJ2-7	TRBV2	CASSEIGRGNYEQYF	TGTGCCAGCAGTGAAATTGGCAGGGGGAACTACGAGCAGTACTTC
.	.	TRBJ2-3	TRBV6-6	CASRTQGFSTDTQYF	TGTGCCAGCAGAACGCAGGGGTTTAGCACAGATACGCAGTATTTT